This TCR beta chain comes out of a study of cytomegalovirus exposure and HLA in healthy donors. Study-level findings and limits: A missense variant in DCLRE1C was later tied to TCR beta V- and J-gene trimming.

PCR involved 60 Vbeta and 13 Jbeta primers. This table comes from immunoSEQ multiplex PCR, and its TCRdb copy is limited to in-frame clones, with some not included. The sample lists 150,000 to 200,000 clones; around three quarters were seen once. This CDR3 region has 20 residues. Germline trimming cut 4 bases from V and 8 bases from J; bases unmatched to any gene: 25. Germline V gene sequence: CDR1 LGHNT, CDR2 FRNRAP. As concerns this clone: The antigen remains undetermined.

The sequenced sample consisted of PBMCs. The chain has TRBV12-5 and TRBJ1-4; the match to TRBD1 covers 7 bases. This clonotype originated in a woman in her 30s in good health and CMV-seropositive. The CDR3 sequence: CASGCRGTDEEGGYGEKLFF. CDR3 DNA sequence: TGTGCTAGTGGTTGCCGGGGGACAGATGAAGAGGGTGGTTATGGGGAAAAACTGTTTTTT.